Listed below are T cell receptor beta chains from one sample, sequenced in a study of shared clonotypes between healthy human individuals. Sequenced by immunoSEQ multiplex PCR; TCRdb stores in-frame clones only, minus some. This table has about 330,000 clones, about 74% appearing once. Sequencing was carried out using memory CD4+ T cells sorted from blood. Receptors originate from a man in his thirties or forties in good health. The conserved cysteine and the conserved F or W are not part of the CDR3 here. Each record gives: V gene, J gene, CDR3 protein.

V gene: TRBV10-3; J gene: TRBJ2-3; CDR3 protein: AISETPGGTDTQY
V gene: TRBV10-3; J gene: TRBJ2-3; CDR3 protein: AIRGAVSTDTQY
V gene: TRBV7-9; J gene: TRBJ2-2; CDR3 protein: ASTASSGRATGELF
V gene: TRBV10-3; J gene: TRBJ1-5; CDR3 protein: AIGLPDQPQH
V gene: TRBV7-9; J gene: TRBJ2-5; CDR3 protein: ASRGQETQY
V gene: TRBV7-7; J gene: TRBJ2-1; CDR3 protein: ASSLLDRDNEQF
V gene: TRBV7-9; J gene: TRBJ2-7; CDR3 protein: ASREQGGPYEQY
V gene: TRBV2; J gene: TRBJ2-7; CDR3 protein: ASSEILRQSYYEQY
V gene: TRBV2; J gene: TRBJ1-4; CDR3 protein: ASVGRQLQNGKLF
V gene: TRBV10-3; J gene: TRBJ2-1; CDR3 protein: AIKGSPDEQF
V gene: TRBV28; J gene: TRBJ2-3; CDR3 protein: ASSLRTGVPDTQY
V gene: TRBV5-6; J gene: TRBJ2-7; CDR3 protein: ASSHIGGEQY
V gene: TRBV19; J gene: TRBJ2-3; CDR3 protein: AIGTSGSTDTQY
V gene: TRBV5-1; J gene: TRBJ1-5; CDR3 protein: ASSPAGVGQPQH
V gene: TRBV7-2; J gene: TRBJ2-1; CDR3 protein: ASSPKAGGPGEQF
V gene: TRBV27; J gene: TRBJ1-1; CDR3 protein: ASSLSFGGSTEAF
V gene: TRBV18; J gene: TRBJ2-3; CDR3 protein: ASSMGTGADTQY
V gene: TRBV4-1; J gene: TRBJ2-5; CDR3 protein: ASSQSGTQETQY
V gene: TRBV27; J gene: TRBJ1-5; CDR3 protein: ASSRKGSSNQPQH
V gene: TRBV11-2; J gene: TRBJ2-3; CDR3 protein: ASSLAHRGEAGTQY
V gene: TRBV6-1; J gene: TRBJ2-7; CDR3 protein: ASSEAGTGYEQY
V gene: TRBV19; J gene: TRBJ1-5; CDR3 protein: ASTLGLSNQPQH
V gene: TRBV5-5; J gene: TRBJ1-4; CDR3 protein: ASSRFQGANEKLF
V gene: TRBV6-1; J gene: TRBJ2-3; CDR3 protein: ASSEVNLQY
V gene: TRBV2; J gene: TRBJ2-1; CDR3 protein: ASTQGAYNEQF
V gene: TRBV6-5; J gene: TRBJ1-5; CDR3 protein: ASLGQGTNQPQH
V gene: TRBV10-2; J gene: TRBJ2-4; CDR3 protein: ASSEDSRHQY
V gene: TRBV10-1; J gene: TRBJ2-7; CDR3 protein: ASSEQGISYEQY
V gene: TRBV5-6; J gene: TRBJ1-2; CDR3 protein: ASSEGQLYGYT
V gene: TRBV5-6; J gene: TRBJ2-5; CDR3 protein: ASSFGLAGQETQY
V gene: TRBV11-3; J gene: TRBJ2-5; CDR3 protein: ASSLGSQETQY
V gene: TRBV5-1; J gene: TRBJ2-7; CDR3 protein: ASSPQDSSTTAY
V gene: TRBV5-4; J gene: TRBJ2-3; CDR3 protein: ASSFTSGSKGDTQY
V gene: TRBV2; J gene: TRBJ2-7; CDR3 protein: ASRGRDYEQY
V gene: TRBV7-9; J gene: TRBJ1-2; CDR3 protein: ASSLRELSVGYT
V gene: TRBV28; J gene: TRBJ1-5; CDR3 protein: ASSPGTHRPQH
V gene: TRBV20-1; J gene: TRBJ2-7; CDR3 protein: SAIRSEQY
V gene: TRBV10-1; J gene: TRBJ2-3; CDR3 protein: ASSRGAGGTDTQY
V gene: TRBV5-4; J gene: TRBJ2-7; CDR3 protein: ASSFRDSGRAYEQY
V gene: TRBV19; J gene: TRBJ1-5; CDR3 protein: ASSPQGAHDQPQH
V gene: TRBV6-1; J gene: TRBJ2-3; CDR3 protein: AGGGARTDTQY
V gene: TRBV5-6; J gene: TRBJ2-3; CDR3 protein: ASSLALARTDTQY
V gene: TRBV18; J gene: TRBJ1-1; CDR3 protein: ASSPQGRTEAF
V gene: TRBV10-3; J gene: TRBJ2-1; CDR3 protein: AISDPGLAAYNEQF
V gene: TRBV5-6; J gene: TRBJ1-5; CDR3 protein: ASSTWGVTQPQH
V gene: TRBV11-2; J gene: TRBJ1-2; CDR3 protein: ASSRSGGAGSDYGYT
V gene: TRBV5-1; J gene: TRBJ2-1; CDR3 protein: ASSLGLVRADEQF